This is a list of T cell receptor beta chains from one sample in a study of shared clonotypes between healthy human individuals. Data came from immunoSEQ multiplex PCR; TCRdb stores just in-frame clones and leaves some out. The top ten clones hold about 1.5% of a sample with about 1 million clones, roughly 70% of them seen once. Sequencing used memory CD4+ T cells sorted from blood. These TCRs come from a man aged 18 to 29 in good health. Each CDR3 is given with its conserved first and last residue.

v_call	j_call	cdr3_length	cdr3_aa
TRBV10-3	TRBJ2-6	16	CAIRPPEGAGANVLTF
TRBV6-4	TRBJ2-1	16	CASRRGGRSSYNEQFF
TRBV5-4	TRBJ2-3	15	CASSLGTSGTDTQYF
TRBV5-8	TRBJ1-6	15	CASSSLYGTNSPLHF
TRBV18	TRBJ1-2	17	CASSPADRGGLNYGYTF
TRBV27	TRBJ2-5	10	CASRQETQYF
TRBV4-1	TRBJ1-2	14	CASSPGRENYGYTF
TRBV13	TRBJ2-7	19	CASSLTGNPLAGDSYEQYF
TRBV7-2	TRBJ2-1	15	CASSSSGTTNNEQFF
TRBV7-2	TRBJ1-3	13	CASSLTGQGTIYF
TRBV5-5	TRBJ1-4	14	CASSLGGFNEKLFF
TRBV19	TRBJ2-1	15	CASSISGQAVNEQFF
TRBV7-2	TRBJ1-5	15	CASSRDRGNNQPQHF
TRBV6-5	TRBJ2-5	14	CASSRRGTGETQYF
TRBV30	TRBJ1-2	15	CAWSVGQSNNYGYTF
TRBV19	TRBJ2-5	13	CATGGSLKETQYF
TRBV11-2	TRBJ2-2	13	CASSLVVAGELFF
TRBV7-2	TRBJ2-5	15	CASSAQGAFTETQYF
TRBV6-5	TRBJ2-2	14	CASSDSINTGELFF
TRBV7-2	TRBJ2-7	13	CASSLRSGYEQYF
TRBV6-5	TRBJ1-4	14	CASRIGGTSEKLFF
TRBV18	TRBJ2-3	16	CASSALGGQSTDTQYF
TRBV7-8	TRBJ2-7	14	CASSFQAGTGEQYF
TRBV19	TRBJ2-4	13	CASKEGPMDIQYF
TRBV19	TRBJ1-4	17	CASSIVEVGWKNEKLFF
TRBV18	TRBJ2-3	12	CASSQDRDTQYF
TRBV5-4	TRBJ2-6	19	CASSTFRGRGRSGANVLTF
TRBV18	TRBJ2-4	18	CASSPIQSTGGVKNIQYF
TRBV13	TRBJ2-5	13	CASSLRGGETQYF
TRBV5-4	TRBJ1-1	14	CASSLGVKNTEAFF
TRBV14	TRBJ2-5	16	CASSQVGTGSRETQYF
TRBV7-2	TRBJ1-4	13	CASSPRPDEKLFF
TRBV18	TRBJ1-4	15	CASSPQEEGREKLFF
TRBV30	TRBJ1-3	15	CAWSVGTVAGNTIYF
TRBV28	TRBJ1-4	14	CASTDPLMNEKLFF
TRBV11-3	TRBJ1-1	14	CASSLPGQNTEAFF
TRBV30	TRBJ1-1	14	CAWSVRSGNTEAFF
TRBV19	TRBJ1-2	14	CASQPNLGLYGYTF
TRBV5-1	TRBJ1-3	18	CASSRDGPNYLSGNTIYF
TRBV20-1	TRBJ1-2	11	CSAKTDYGYTF